This T cell receptor (beta chain) was found in a study of cytomegalovirus exposure and HLA in healthy donors. General study points: Some V segments (TRBV6-2 and TRBV6-3 among them) were excluded as indistinguishable. The presence/absence work took it that sequencing depth was about the same across donors. Previously analyzed data showed that most TCR beta V segments were productive at a frequency of about 87% or about 30%.

Points on this clone: Its antigen is unidentified.

This CDR3 comprises 16 residues. V was clipped by 4 bases and J by 3 bases; unmatched bases: 11. Per the germline V gene, CDR1 is SEHNR and CDR2 is FQNEAQ (reference sequence). In the PCR, 60 Vbeta and 13 Jbeta primers were used. In the authors' methods: A later analysis counted about 80 million unique TCR beta chains, 9.5 million to 13 million shared. Profiling relied on immunoSEQ multiplex PCR, and the TCRdb table lists in-frame clones only, not all of them. That table supplies the V and J calls and clone size; D and trimming were determined from the DNA. The table for this sample gives roughly 46,000 clones.

The TCR was taken from a woman between 35 and 50 years old in good health and CMV-seronegative. Sequences were obtained from PBMCs. This rearrangement joins TRBV7-9 to TRBJ2-5; the match to TRBD1 covers 7 bases. This CDR3 is CASSSNYWGQKETQYF. CDR3 DNA: TGTGCCAGCAGCTCGAATTATTGGGGACAGAAAGAGACCCAGTACTTC. The variable domain in full, with the rest retrieved from reference TRBV7-9 and TRBJ2-5, is DTGVSQNPRHKITKRGQNVTFRCDPISEHNRLYWYRQTLGQGPEFLTYFQNEAQLEKSRLLSDRFSAERPKGSFSTLEIQRTEQGDSAMYLCASSSNYWGQKETQYFGPGTRLLVL.